This TCR beta chain originates from a study of cytomegalovirus exposure and HLA in healthy donors. Overall study: The 120 validation repertoires used the same platform as the 600 to 750 first-cohort repertoires (as reported by a later analysis).

The CDR3 length is 12 residues. CDR1 SNHLY and CDR2 FYNNEI come from the germline V gene. Losses at the gene ends were 7 bases for V and 2 bases for J; bases not matched to a gene: 0. Study-wide findings and caveats: Cytomegalovirus association was assigned to about 150 TCR beta chains. A subsequent analysis found that TCR clusters from the first cohort also tended to co-occur in the 120 or so validation repertoires, with around 94% of cluster scores above 0.

Notes on this clone: No antigen is known for it.

Sequencing was performed with immunoSEQ multiplex PCR; in TCRdb, only in-frame clones are kept and a portion is missing. Among 150,000 to 200,000 clones, about 95% were seen once, and the ten largest hold around 0.9%. From the approximately 120-subject validation cohort, which was separate from the roughly 610-subject first cohort, the donors were drawn. The TCR sequence derives from a woman aged 18-29 years in good health and CMV-seronegative. The chain carries TRBV2 and TRBJ2-3; 7 bases map to TRBD1. Sequenced material: PBMCs. The DNA of the CDR3 is TGTGCCAGCAAGGGGGCCACAGATACGCAGTATTTT. Protein product: CASKGATDTQYF. Full variable domain (missing parts from reference TRBV2 and TRBJ2-3): EPEVTQTPSHQVTQMGQEVILRCVPISNHLYFYWYRQILGQKVEFLVSFYNNEISEKSEIFDDQFSVERPDGSNFTLKIRSTKLEDSAMYFCASKGATDTQYFGPGTRLTVL.